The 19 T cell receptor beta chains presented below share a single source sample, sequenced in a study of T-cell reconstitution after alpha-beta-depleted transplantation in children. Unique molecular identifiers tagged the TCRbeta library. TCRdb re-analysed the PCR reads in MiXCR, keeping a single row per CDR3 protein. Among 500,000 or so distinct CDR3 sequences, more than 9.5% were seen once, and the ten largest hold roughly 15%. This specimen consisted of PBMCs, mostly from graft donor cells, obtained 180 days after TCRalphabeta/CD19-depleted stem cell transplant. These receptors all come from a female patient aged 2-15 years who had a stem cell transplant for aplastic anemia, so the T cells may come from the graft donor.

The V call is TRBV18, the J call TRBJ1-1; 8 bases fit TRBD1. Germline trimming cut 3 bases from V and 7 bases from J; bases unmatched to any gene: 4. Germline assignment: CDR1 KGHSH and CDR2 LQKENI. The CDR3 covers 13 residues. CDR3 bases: TGTGCCAGCTCACCCGGACAGGGCGGTGAAGCTTTCTTT. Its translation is CASSPGQGGEAFF.

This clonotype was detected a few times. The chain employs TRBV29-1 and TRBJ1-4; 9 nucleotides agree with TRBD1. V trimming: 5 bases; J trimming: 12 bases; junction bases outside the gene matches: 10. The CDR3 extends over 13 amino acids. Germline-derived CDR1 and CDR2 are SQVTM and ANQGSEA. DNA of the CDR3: TGCAGCGTTAAGGGGACAGGGTTCGGTGAACTGTTTTTT. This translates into CSVKGTGFGELFF.

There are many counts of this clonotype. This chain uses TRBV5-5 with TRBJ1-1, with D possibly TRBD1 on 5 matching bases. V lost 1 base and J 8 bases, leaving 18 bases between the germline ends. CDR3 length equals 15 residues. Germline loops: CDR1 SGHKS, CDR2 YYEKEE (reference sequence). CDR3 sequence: CASSLSTLLHREAFF. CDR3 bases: TGTGCCAGCAGCTTGTCGACCCTCCTCCACAGGGAAGCTTTCTTT.

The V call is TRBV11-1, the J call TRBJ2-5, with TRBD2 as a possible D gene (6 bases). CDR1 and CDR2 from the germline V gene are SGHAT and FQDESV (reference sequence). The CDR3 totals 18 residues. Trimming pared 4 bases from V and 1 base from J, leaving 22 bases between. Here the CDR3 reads CASSSPEAGWGVQETQYF. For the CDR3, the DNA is TGTGCCAGCAGCTCCCCCGAGGCGGGTTGGGGGGTCCAAGAGACCCAGTACTTC.

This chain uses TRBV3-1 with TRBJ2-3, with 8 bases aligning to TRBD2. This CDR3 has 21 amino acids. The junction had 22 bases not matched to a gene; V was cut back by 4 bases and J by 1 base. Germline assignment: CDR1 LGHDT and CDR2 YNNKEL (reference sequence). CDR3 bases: TGTGCCAGCAGCCCTGGCCGCCTCCTTCCGGGACTAGGTTGGGGCACAGATACGCAGTATTTT. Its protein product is CASSPGRLLPGLGWGTDTQYF.

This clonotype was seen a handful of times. CDR3 nucleotides: TGCAGTGCTAGCCGGAACTACGAGCAGTACTTC. Translating it yields CSASRNYEQYF. The chain carries TRBV20-1 and TRBJ2-7; no firm D call. Germline assignment: CDR1 DFQATT and CDR2 SNEGSKA (reference sequence). This CDR3 contains 11 residues. Trimming took 3 bases from V and 3 from J, leaving 6 bases between them.

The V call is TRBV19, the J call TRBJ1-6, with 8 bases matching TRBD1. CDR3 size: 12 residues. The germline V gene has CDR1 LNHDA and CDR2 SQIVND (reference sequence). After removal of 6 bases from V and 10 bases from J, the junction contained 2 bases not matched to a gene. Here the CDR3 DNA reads TGTGCCAGTAGCCACAGGGGGTCACCCCTCCACTTT. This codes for CASSHRGSPLHF. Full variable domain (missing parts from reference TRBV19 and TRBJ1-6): DGGITQSPKYLFRKEGQNVTLSCEQNLNHDAMYWYRQDPGQGLRLIYYSQIVNDFQKGDIAEGYSVSREKKESFPLTVTSAQKNPTAFYLCASSHRGSPLHFGNGTRLTVT.

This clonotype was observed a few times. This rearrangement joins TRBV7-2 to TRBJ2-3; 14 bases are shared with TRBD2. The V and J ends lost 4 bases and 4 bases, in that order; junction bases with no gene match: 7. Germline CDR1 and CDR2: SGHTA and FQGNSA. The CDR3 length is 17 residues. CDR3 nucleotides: TGTGCCAGCAGCTACCTGACTAGCGGGAGGGCCCCAGATACGCAGTATTTT. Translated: CASSYLTSGRAPDTQYF.

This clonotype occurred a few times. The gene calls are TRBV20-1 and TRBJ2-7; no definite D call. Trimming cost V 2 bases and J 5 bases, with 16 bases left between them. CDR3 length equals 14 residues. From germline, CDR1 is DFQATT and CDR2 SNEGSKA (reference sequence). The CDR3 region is CSARKGRLVHEQYF. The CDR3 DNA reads TGCAGTGCTAGAAAAGGTCGCCTAGTCCACGAGCAGTACTTC.

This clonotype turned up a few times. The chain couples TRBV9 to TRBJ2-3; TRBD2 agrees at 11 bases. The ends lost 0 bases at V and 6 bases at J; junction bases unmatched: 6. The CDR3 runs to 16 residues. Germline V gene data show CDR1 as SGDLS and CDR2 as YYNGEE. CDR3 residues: CASSVGPSGRRDTQYF. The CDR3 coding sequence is TGTGCCAGCAGCGTAGGTCCTAGCGGGAGGAGGGATACGCAGTATTTT.

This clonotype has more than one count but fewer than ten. The CDR3 DNA reads TGTGCCAGCATCCTGGGTTTGACTAGCGGGGAGCAGTACGTC. The encoded protein is CASILGLTSGEQYV. J is TRBJ2-7 and V is TRBV12-3 or TRBV12-4; 10 bases match TRBD2. Trimming cost V 7 bases and J 7 bases; bases outside gene matches: 10. The CDR3 has 14 residues.

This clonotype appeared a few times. The CDR3: CASSFYGTSGRADEQFF. CDR3 nucleotide sequence: TGTGCCAGTAGTTTCTACGGGACTAGCGGGAGGGCCGATGAGCAGTTCTTC. The V gene is TRBV19, the J gene TRBJ2-1, with 16 bases fitting TRBD2. CDR3 length equals 17 residues. The trim removed 5 bases at V and 8 bases at J, leaving 9 bases unmatched. The germline CDR1 and CDR2 sequences are LNHDA and SQIVND (reference sequence).

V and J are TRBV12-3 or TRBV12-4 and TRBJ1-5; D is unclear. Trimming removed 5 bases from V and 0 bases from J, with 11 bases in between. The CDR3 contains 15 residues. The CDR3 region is CASSPRIDSNQPQHF. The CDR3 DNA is TGTGCCAGCAGTCCCCGGATCGATAGCAATCAGCCCCAGCATTTT.

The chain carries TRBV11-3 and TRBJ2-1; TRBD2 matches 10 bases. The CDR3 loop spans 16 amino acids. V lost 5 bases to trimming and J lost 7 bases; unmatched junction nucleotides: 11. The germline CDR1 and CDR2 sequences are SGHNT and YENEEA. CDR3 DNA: TGTGCCAGCAGCCACAGCCCTCAGCGGGAGGGGAATGAGCAGTTCTTC. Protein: CASSHSPQREGNEQFF.

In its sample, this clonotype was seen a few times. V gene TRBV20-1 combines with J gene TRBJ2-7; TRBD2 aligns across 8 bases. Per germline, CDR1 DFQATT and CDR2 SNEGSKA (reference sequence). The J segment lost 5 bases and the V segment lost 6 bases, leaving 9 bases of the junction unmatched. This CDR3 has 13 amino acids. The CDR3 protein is CSAVPGGPHEQYF. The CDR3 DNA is TGCAGTGCAGTCCCGGGAGGGCCCCACGAGCAGTACTTC.

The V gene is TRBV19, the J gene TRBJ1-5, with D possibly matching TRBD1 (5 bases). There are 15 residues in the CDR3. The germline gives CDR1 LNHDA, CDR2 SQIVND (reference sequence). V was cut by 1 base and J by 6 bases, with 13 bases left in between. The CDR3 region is CASSIGGVSSQPQHF. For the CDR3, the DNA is TGTGCCAGTAGTATAGGGGGGGTTTCCTCTCAGCCCCAGCATTTT.

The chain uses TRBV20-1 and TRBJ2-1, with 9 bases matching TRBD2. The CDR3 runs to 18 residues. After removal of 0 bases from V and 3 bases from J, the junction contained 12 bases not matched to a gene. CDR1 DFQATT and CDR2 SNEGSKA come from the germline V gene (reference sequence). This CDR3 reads CSARDPLGAGGFYNEQFF. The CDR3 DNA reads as TGCAGTGCTAGAGATCCCCTTGGGGCGGGAGGGTTCTACAATGAGCAGTTCTTC.

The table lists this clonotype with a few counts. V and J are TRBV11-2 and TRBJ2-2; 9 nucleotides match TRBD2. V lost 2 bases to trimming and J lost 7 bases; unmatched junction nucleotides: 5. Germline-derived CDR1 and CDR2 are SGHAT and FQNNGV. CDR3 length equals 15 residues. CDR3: CASSLMVAGDGELFF. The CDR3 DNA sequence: TGTGCCAGCAGCTTAATGGTAGCGGGAGACGGGGAGCTGTTTTTT.

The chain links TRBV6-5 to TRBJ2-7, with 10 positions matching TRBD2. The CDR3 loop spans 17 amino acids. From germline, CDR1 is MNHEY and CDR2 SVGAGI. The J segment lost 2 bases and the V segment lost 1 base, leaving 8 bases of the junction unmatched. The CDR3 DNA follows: TGTGCCAGCAGTTACTTCCGCCCTAGCGGGAGCACCTACGAGCAGTACTTC. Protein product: CASSYFRPSGSTYEQYF.